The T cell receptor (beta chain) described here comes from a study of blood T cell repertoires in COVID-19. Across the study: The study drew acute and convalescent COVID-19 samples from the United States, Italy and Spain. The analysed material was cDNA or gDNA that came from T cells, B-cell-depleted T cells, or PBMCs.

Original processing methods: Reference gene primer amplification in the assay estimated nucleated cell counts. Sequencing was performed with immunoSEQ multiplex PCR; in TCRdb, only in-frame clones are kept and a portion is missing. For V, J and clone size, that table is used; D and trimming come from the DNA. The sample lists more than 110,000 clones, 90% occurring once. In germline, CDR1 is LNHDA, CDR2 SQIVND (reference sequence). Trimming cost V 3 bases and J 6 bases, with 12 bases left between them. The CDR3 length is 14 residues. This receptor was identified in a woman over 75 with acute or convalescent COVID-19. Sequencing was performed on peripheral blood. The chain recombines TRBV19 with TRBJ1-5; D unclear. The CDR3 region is CASSIVGEGQPQHF. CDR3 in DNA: TGTGCCAGTAGTATCGTCGGGGAGGGTCAGCCCCAGCATTTT.